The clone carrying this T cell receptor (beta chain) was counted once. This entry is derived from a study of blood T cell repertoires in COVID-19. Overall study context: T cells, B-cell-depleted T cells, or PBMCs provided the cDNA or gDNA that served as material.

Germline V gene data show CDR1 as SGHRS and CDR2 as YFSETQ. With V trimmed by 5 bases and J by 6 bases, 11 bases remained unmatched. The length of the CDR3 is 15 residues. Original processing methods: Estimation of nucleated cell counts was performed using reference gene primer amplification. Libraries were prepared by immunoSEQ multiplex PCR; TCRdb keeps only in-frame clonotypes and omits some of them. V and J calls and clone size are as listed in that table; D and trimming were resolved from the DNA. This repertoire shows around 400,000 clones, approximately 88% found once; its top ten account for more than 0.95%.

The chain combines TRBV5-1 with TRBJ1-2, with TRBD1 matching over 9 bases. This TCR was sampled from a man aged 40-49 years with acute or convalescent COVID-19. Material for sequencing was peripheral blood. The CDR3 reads CASSLDGQGNNGYTF. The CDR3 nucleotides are TGCGCCAGCAGTTTAGACGGACAGGGGAACAATGGCTACACCTTC.